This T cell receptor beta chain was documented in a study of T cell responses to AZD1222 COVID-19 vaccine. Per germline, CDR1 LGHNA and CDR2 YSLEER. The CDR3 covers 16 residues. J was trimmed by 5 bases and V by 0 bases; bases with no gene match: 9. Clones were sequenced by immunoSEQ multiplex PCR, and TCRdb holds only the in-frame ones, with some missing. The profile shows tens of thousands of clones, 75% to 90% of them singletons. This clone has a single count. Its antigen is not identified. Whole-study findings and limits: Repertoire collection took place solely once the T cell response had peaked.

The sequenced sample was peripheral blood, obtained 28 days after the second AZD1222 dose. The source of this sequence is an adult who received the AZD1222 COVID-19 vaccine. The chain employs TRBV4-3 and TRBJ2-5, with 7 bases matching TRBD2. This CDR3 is CASSQDASGTRETQYF. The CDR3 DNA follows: TGCGCCAGCAGCCAAGACGCTAGCGGAACTCGGGAGACCCAGTACTTC.